The 25 T cell receptor beta chains presented below share a single source sample, sequenced in a study of tumor-infiltrating lymphocytes in primary liver carcinoma (TCRdb year 2017). Without any cell sorting, total RNA and DNA were co-extracted from roughly 20-30 mg of bulk tissue using the AllPrep DNA/RNA mini kit. TCRdb shows the sequencer as Illumina HiSeq 2500. Starting from 450 to 500 ng total RNA, TCRbeta-specific cDNA was produced by reverse transcription with a constant-region primer and ProtoScript II reverse transcriptase. The TCRbeta libraries were prepared through three rounds of nested multiplex PCR following a slightly modified ARM-PCR procedure. Multiplex TRBV1-TRBV30 forward primers and a Cbeta reverse primer were used in the first two PCR rounds, each of which was run for about 10 cycles. TCRdb ran its own pipeline on the public reads, namely fastp trimming at Q25 and MiXCR clone calling, and kept in-frame beta chains. All rows with the same CDR3 protein become a single entry with the most common DNA and genes. The sample table holds about 59,000 distinct CDR3 sequences, of which around 64% were seen once. The top ten constitute around 57% of the sample.

The sequenced sample was liver tumor tissue from sampling region 2. The sample's cell subset or site label, in plain terms: tumor region T2, inferior pole. The receptors shown here come from a middle-aged man with primary liver carcinoma and hepatitis B virus infection.

With respect to this clonotype: At one end the junction does not follow the germline gene, possibly because of a read error. This rearrangement joins TRBV12-3 or TRBV12-4 to TRBJ2-7; tentative D call: TRBD1 (6 bases). The CDR3 is 14 amino acids. DNA of the CDR3: TGTGCCAGCAGTCCCAGACAGGTCTCCTACGACCAGTACTTC. Residues: CASSPRQVSYDQYF.

The V gene is TRBV10-3, the J gene TRBJ2-1, with D hard to call. Trimming took 3 bases from V and 7 from J, leaving 13 bases between them. This CDR3 contains 14 residues. Per germline, CDR1 ENHRY and CDR2 SYGVKD. The CDR3 region has the DNA TGTGCCATCAGTGAACCCGGGTCTTCAAATGAGCAGTTCTTC. Translated: CAISEPGSSNEQFF.

CDR3 bases: TGTGCCAGCAGCTTGACGGCTAGCGGGAGATTAGATACGCAGTATTTT. It specifies CASSLTASGRLDTQYF. The genes are TRBV5-6 and TRBJ2-3; 10 bases map to TRBD2. CDR3 length equals 16 residues. Per the germline V gene, CDR1 is SGHDT and CDR2 is YYEEEE. V was pared by 1 base and J by 5 bases, with 7 bases of the junction left unmatched.

This clonotype was detected once. An end of the junction does not agree with germline; a read error may underlie this. The chain links TRBV11-2 to TRBJ2-5; the D gene is possibly TRBD1 (6 bases). CDR3 length: 16 residues. Germline V gives CDR1 SGHAT, CDR2 FQNNGV. The CDR3 region is CAGSQTPDRRKETQYF. In DNA, the CDR3 is TGTGCCGGCAGCCAAACTCCTGACAGGAGGAAAGAGACCCAGTACTTC. Full variable domain (outside the CDR3, taken from reference TRBV11-2 and TRBJ2-5): EAGVAQSPRYKIIEKRQSVAFWCNPISGHATLYWYQQILGQGPKLLIQFQNNGVVDDSQLPKDRFSAERLKGVDSTLKIQPAKLEDSAVYLCAGSQTPDRRKETQYFGPGTRLLVL.

For this clonotype: One end of the junction does not line up with germline, which may come from a read error. The chain carries TRBV5-4 and TRBJ2-3; tentative D call: TRBD2 (6 bases). The CDR3 consists of 15 residues. The V gene's germline CDR1 is SGHNT and CDR2 YYREEE (reference sequence). CDR3 in DNA: TGTGCCAGCAGCTCGAGCGGAGGGAGCACAAATACGCACTATTTT. Amino acids: CASSSSGGSTNTHYF.

Details on this clonotype: This CDR3 fails to terminate in the conserved phenylalanine or tryptophan, so it likely reflects a read error. The chain is built from TRBV5-4 and TRBJ2-1; no firm D call. Germline CDR1 reads SGHNT; CDR2 reads YYREEE (reference sequence). The CDR3 extends over 11 amino acids. The germline V and J ends were trimmed by 4 bases and 4 bases, with 3 bases remaining between them. CDR3 region: CASSAYNEQFL. The CDR3 DNA reads TGTGCCAGCAGCGCATACAATGAGCAGTTCTTA.

The chain has TRBV6-2 or TRBV6-3 and TRBJ2-7; D may be TRBD1 (6 bases). The CDR3 contains 13 residues. Trimming removed 2 bases at V and 7 bases at J, with 12 bases between. Germline V CDR1 and CDR2: MNHEY, SVGEGT. In DNA, the CDR3 is TGTGCCAGCAGTTACGGACAGTCGAGGGAGCAGTACTTC. Its protein is CASSYGQSREQYF.

This clonotype was seen a few times. Without the conserved terminal phenylalanine or tryptophan, this CDR3 likely stems from a read error. V gene TRBV4-1 combines with J gene TRBJ1-2; TRBD1 matches 8 bases. The germline gives CDR1 MGHRA, CDR2 YSYEKL. This CDR3 has 14 residues. Losses at the gene ends were 3 bases for V and 2 bases for J; bases not matched to a gene: 2. Written as DNA, the CDR3 is TGCGCCAGCAGCCAGAGGGACAGGAACTATGGCTACACCGTC. Translation: CASSQRDRNYGYTV.

Notes on this clonotype: The junction differs from germline at one of its ends, possibly a read error. The chain carries TRBV5-6 and TRBJ2-7; TRBD2 aligns across 9 bases. The CDR3 covers 15 residues. In germline, CDR1 is SGHDT, CDR2 YYEEEE. DNA of the CDR3: TGTGCCAGGAGCTTCATGGCTAGCGGGACCTACGAGCAGTACTTC. Protein sequence: CARSFMASGTYEQYF.

The V and J genes are TRBV29-1 and TRBJ2-3, with TRBD1 matching 9 bases. J lost 3 bases, V lost 4 bases, and 5 bases had no gene match. The CDR3 is 14 residues long. Germline V gene lookup returns CDR1 SQVTM and CDR2 ANQGSEA. CDR3 amino acids: CSVGRQGDTDTQYF. The CDR3 nucleotides read TGCAGCGTTGGGAGACAGGGGGATACAGATACGCAGTATTTT.

This clonotype was detected only once. A much larger clone sits a single nucleotide away, making a read error possible. The genes are TRBV4-1 and TRBJ2-2; TRBD2 might be the D (5 bases). This CDR3 region has 17 residues. Trimming took off 0 bases at V and 0 bases at J, with 11 bases between the two ends. Per the germline V gene, CDR1 is MGHRA and CDR2 is YSYEKL. The CDR3 region is CASSQDRAEANTGELFF. The CDR3 coding sequence is TGCGCCAGCAGCCAAGATAGAGCGGAAGCGAACACCGGGGAGCTGTTTTTT.

A word on this clonotype: Just one base apart from a much larger clone, this may be a read error. Here the CDR3 reads CVSSQGRSWGEQYF. CDR3 in DNA: TGTGTCAGCAGCCAAGGGCGGAGTTGGGGCGAGCAGTACTTC. V gene TRBV14 combines with J gene TRBJ2-7; D not certain. Germline assignment: CDR1 SGHDN and CDR2 FVKESK. The CDR3 length is 14 residues.

In the case of this clonotype: The junction departs from germline at one end; a sequencing error may be responsible. V and J are TRBV6-2 or TRBV6-3 and TRBJ1-3; D is ambiguous. Germline V CDR1 and CDR2: MNHEY, SVGEGT. The CDR3 is 15 amino acids. CDR3 protein: CVSSPFATSGNTIYF. CDR3 bases: TGTGTCAGCAGCCCTTTTGCCACCTCTGGAAACACAATATATTTT.

This clonotype appeared many times. This chain connects TRBV12-3 or TRBV12-4 to TRBJ2-1, with TRBD2 identical over 15 bases. V trimming: 4 bases; J trimming: 9 bases; junction bases outside the gene matches: 19. There are 20 residues in the CDR3. CDR3 nucleotide sequence: TGTGCCAGCAGTTCAAACCTTCCGGGACTAGCGGGAGGAGGGTCGGGTGAGCAGTTCTTC. Amino acids: CASSSNLPGLAGGGSGEQFF.

Comments on this clonotype: At one of its ends the junction is not consistent with the germline gene, which may arise from a read error. CDR3 sequence: CSVAVPKGVFNDQFF. The CDR3 DNA is TGCAGCGTTGCCGTCCCAAAGGGTGTCTTCAATGATCAGTTCTTC. V usage is TRBV29-1 and J usage is TRBJ2-1; no reliable D call. This CDR3 is built from 15 residues. Germline V gene sequence: CDR1 SQVTM, CDR2 ANQGSEA.

This chain joins TRBV6-6 and TRBJ2-7; TRBD1 matches 8 bases. CDR1 MNHNY and CDR2 SVGAGI come from the germline V gene (reference sequence). The length of the CDR3 is 15 residues. Trimming removed 5 bases from V and 10 bases from J; junction bases left unmatched: 16. The CDR3 coding sequence is TGTGCCAGCAGTCTCCCCCCGACAGGGGTGGCCGACCAGTACTTC. Translation: CASSLPPTGVADQYF.

Details on this clonotype: At one boundary the junction diverges from the germline segment, which might be a read error. In nucleotides, the CDR3 is TGTGCCAGCAGCGTAAGATTAGTGTCCCAAGAGTTC. It specifies CASSVRLVSQEF. The chain has TRBV9 and TRBJ2-1; D remains ambiguous. The germline V gene encodes CDR1 SGDLS and CDR2 YYNGEE. The CDR3 extends over 12 amino acids.

This clonotype has just one count. One end of the junction is discordant with germline, which a read error may explain. The chain is built from TRBV5-4 and TRBJ2-7; D unresolved. The CDR3 is 14 amino acids. CDR1 and CDR2 (germline): SGHNT, YYREEE (reference sequence). DNA for the CDR3: TGTGCCAGCAGCGCGGACGCGAGTGTCGACGAGCACTACTTC. Translated, it gives CASSADASVDEHYF.

On this clonotype: A read error may account for a junction end that differs from germline. This rearrangement joins TRBV6-5 to TRBJ2-5; D is perhaps TRBD2 (6 bases). The length of the CDR3 is 14 residues. The V gene's germline CDR1 is MNHEY and CDR2 SVGAGI. In nucleotides, the CDR3 is TGTGCCAGCAGTTACGGAGGGATCCGAGAGGCCCAGTACTTC. Translating gives CASSYGGIREAQYF.

Note on this clonotype: A read error may explain this, as a much larger clone is one base away. This rearrangement joins TRBV5-1 to TRBJ2-2; possible D gene TRBD2, 6 bases. The CDR3 extends over 15 amino acids. Germline assignment: CDR1 SGHRS and CDR2 YFSETQ. V was trimmed by 5 bases and J by 7 bases, leaving 18 bases between them. The CDR3 DNA is TGCGCCAGCAGGATGGCGGGGATAAGACTCGGGGAGCTGTTTTTT. This codes for CASRMAGIRLGELFF. Full variable domain (outside the CDR3, taken from reference TRBV5-1 and TRBJ2-2): KAGVTQTPRYLIKTRGQQVTLSCSPISGHRSVSWYQQTPGQGLQFLFEYFSETQRNKGNFPGRFSGRQFSNSRSEMNVSTLELGDSALYLCASRMAGIRLGELFFGEGSRLTVL.

This clonotype was counted only a few times. A read error may be the cause here, since a much bigger clone is one base away. The chain links TRBV30 to TRBJ1-4, with 9 nucleotides matching TRBD1. Germline lookup yields CDR1 GTSNPN and CDR2 SVGIG (reference sequence). This CDR3 comprises 14 residues. V lost 3 bases, J lost 7 bases, and 6 bases stayed unmatched. This CDR3 is CAWSRTGDSEKLFF. The CDR3, as DNA: TGTGCCTGGAGCAGGACAGGGGACAGTGAAAAACTGTTTTTT.

The chain links TRBV2 to TRBJ2-7; D remains ambiguous. V was trimmed by 3 bases and J by 4 bases, leaving 16 bases between them. The CDR3 totals 15 residues. Germline lookup yields CDR1 SNHLY and CDR2 FYNNEI. This chain's CDR3 is CASSENRALSYEQYF. The CDR3 coding sequence is TGTGCCAGCAGTGAGAACAGAGCGCTCTCTTACGAGCAGTACTTC.

This clonotype occurred once. Germline and junction disagree at one end, which may indicate a read error. The chain couples TRBV14 to TRBJ1-5; no reliable D call. The CDR3 has 13 amino acids. Germline V gives CDR1 SGHDN, CDR2 FVKESK. CDR3 amino acids: CASNQGRDQPQHF. As DNA, the CDR3 is TGTGCCAGCAACCAAGGACGGGATCAGCCCCAGCATTTT.

Points on this clonotype: The junction does not match germline at one end; this may be a read error. V gene TRBV4-2 combines with J gene TRBJ2-1; D tentatively fits TRBD1 or TRBD2 (5 bases each). Germline V lookup: CDR1 LGHNA, CDR2 YNFKEQ. The CDR3 has 16 amino acids. The CDR3 sequence: CASSQHLGTGNNEQLF. The CDR3 region has the DNA TGTGCCAGCAGCCAACACCTCGGGACGGGTAACAATGAGCAGTTATTC.

The genes are TRBV7-9 and TRBJ2-3; D not certain. Germline V gives CDR1 SEHNR, CDR2 FQNEAQ (reference sequence). The V gene lost 6 bases and the J gene lost 6 bases, with 13 bases spanning the gap. This CDR3 is 13 amino acids long. CDR3 nucleotides: TGTGCCAGCAGACCCCTGGCTGGGGATACGCAGTATTTT. Translating it yields CASRPLAGDTQYF.